A selection of T cell receptor beta chains follows, all from one sample in a study of blood T cell repertoires in COVID-19. Profiling relied on immunoSEQ multiplex PCR, and the TCRdb table lists in-frame clones only, not all of them. The sample has tens of thousands of clones; about 90% are singletons. Input material: peripheral blood. The receptors here all came from a human donor in a cohort sampled during active COVID-19. Each CDR3 is given with its conserved first and last residue. A D gene is named only where the DNA matches it firmly. Only some rows state a clone size, as once, few, many or a class for expanded clones.

V,J,D,size,DNA,CDR3
TRBV5-5,TRBJ1-5,NA,NA,TGTGCCAGCAGAGGACAGAGCAATCAGCCCCAGCATTTT,CASRGQSNQPQHF
TRBV6-6,TRBJ2-5,NA,NA,TGTGCCAGCGTCCTAGGGGGCGGGGGGCAAGAGACCCAGTACTTC,CASVLGGGGQETQYF
TRBV24-1,TRBJ2-7,TRBD1,NA,TGTGCCACCAGTGATGAAGGACAGGGGACGTCCGAGCAGTACTTC,CATSDEGQGTSEQYF
TRBV5-5,TRBJ2-2,TRBD2,NA,TGTGCCAGCAGTCTACTAGCGGTGAACACCGGGGAGCTGTTTTTT,CASSLLAVNTGELFF
TRBV5-1,TRBJ1-4,NA,NA,TGCGCCAGCAGTCTGGGGCGGGGATTAAATGAAAAACTGTTTTTT,CASSLGRGLNEKLFF
TRBV2,TRBJ1-2,NA,few,TGTGCCAGCAGTGATCCAGAAGAAAATGGCTACACCTTC,CASSDPEENGYTF
TRBV25-1,TRBJ2-7,NA,once,TGTGCCAGCACCCCACGACAGGTTCAAACCTACGAGCAGTACTTC,CASTPRQVQTYEQYF
TRBV28,TRBJ2-1,TRBD1,NA,TGTGCCAGCGGGACAGGGGGCTTGAATGAGCAGTTCTTC,CASGTGGLNEQFF
TRBV11-3,TRBJ2-1,TRBD2,once,TGTGCCAGCAGCTTAGACGGCGGGAGGGCCTTCAATGAGCAGTTCTTC,CASSLDGGRAFNEQFF
TRBV12-3/TRBV12-4,TRBJ1-5,NA,NA,TGTGCCAGCAGTTTGTCAGGGGATCAGCCCCAGCATTTT,CASSLSGDQPQHF
TRBV5-4,TRBJ2-7,NA,NA,TGTGCCAGCAGCCCCAGGGGGGTCTCCTACGAGCAGTACTTC,CASSPRGVSYEQYF
TRBV30,TRBJ2-7,NA,NA,TGTGCCTGGGCCCTTGACTTGCCCTACGAGCAGTACTTC,CAWALDLPYEQYF
TRBV5-6,TRBJ1-1,NA,NA,TGTGCCAGCAGCTTGGGGCATCCTCGGGGCACTGAAGCTTTCTTT,CASSLGHPRGTEAFF
TRBV27,TRBJ2-7,TRBD2,NA,TGTGCCAGCAGCTCGGGACTAGCTGGTTACGAGCAGTACTTC,CASSSGLAGYEQYF
TRBV20-1,TRBJ1-1,TRBD1,NA,TGCAGTGCTAGTGGGGACAGGATTGAAGCTTTCTTT,CSASGDRIEAFF
TRBV4-3,TRBJ2-3,TRBD2,NA,TGCGCCAGCAGCCAGGATAGGCCCGGACTAGCGGGAGTAGATACGCAGTATTTT,CASSQDRPGLAGVDTQYF
TRBV28,TRBJ1-2,TRBD1,NA,TGTGCCAGCAGTCAACAGGGGAATTATGGCTACACCTTC,CASSQQGNYGYTF
TRBV18,TRBJ2-7,TRBD2,NA,TGTGCCAGCTCACCCGGGGGGGGTCGGAGTCTGGAGCAGTACTTC,CASSPGGGRSLEQYF
TRBV20-1,TRBJ1-1,NA,NA,TGCAGTGCTAGTTCTCACGGGACTGCGATGAACACTGAAGCTTTCTTT,CSASSHGTAMNTEAFF
TRBV14,TRBJ2-5,NA,NA,TGTGCCAGCAGCCTAAACAGGGCCCAAGAGACCCAGTACTTC,CASSLNRAQETQYF
TRBV15,TRBJ2-1,TRBD2,NA,TGTGCCACCAGCGGTACGACTAGCGGGAGAAATTACAATGAGCAGTTCTTC,CATSGTTSGRNYNEQFF
TRBV19,TRBJ2-6,NA,NA,TGTGCTACATCGGGCTCTGGGGCCAACGTCCTGACTTTC,CATSGSGANVLTF
TRBV7-2,TRBJ1-6,NA,NA,TGTGCCAGCAGCTTAGGGGACAAGAATTCACCCCTCCACTTT,CASSLGDKNSPLHF
TRBV18,TRBJ1-5,NA,NA,TGTGCCAGCTCACCAGGAGGGAACAATCAGCCCCAGCATTTT,CASSPGGNNQPQHF
TRBV28,TRBJ1-2,NA,NA,TGTGCCAGCAGTTCCGGGAGGGGGTTAGGCTACACCTTC,CASSSGRGLGYTF
TRBV28,TRBJ1-2,NA,NA,TGTGCCAGCAGCCTCCAGAACAGGGGCTACACCTTC,CASSLQNRGYTF
TRBV19,TRBJ2-7,TRBD1,NA,TGTGCCAGTAGTATTAGGGACAGCCACGAGCAGTACTTC,CASSIRDSHEQYF
TRBV18,TRBJ1-5,NA,NA,TGTGCCAGCTCACTCGACGGGCGGGGGCCTTATCAGCCCCAGCATTTT,CASSLDGRGPYQPQHF
TRBV30,TRBJ1-2,TRBD1,NA,TGTGCCTGGAGTGTACTGGACAGGGCGGGAGGCTACACCTTC,CAWSVLDRAGGYTF
TRBV5-1,TRBJ2-7,TRBD2,NA,TGCGCCAGCACCCAAGATTGGCGGGAGGGCCTTTACGAGCAGTACTTC,CASTQDWREGLYEQYF
TRBV15,TRBJ2-7,TRBD2,once,TGTGCCACCAGCAGGGGGCAGAGTGGAGGACTAGCGGGAGGGGAGCCCTACGAGCAGTACTTC,CATSRGQSGGLAGGEPYEQYF
TRBV3-1/TRBV3-2,TRBJ2-7,NA,NA,TGTGCCAGCAGCCAACGGGACTCAAGGGCCCACGAGCAGTACTTC,CASSQRDSRAHEQYF
TRBV29-1,TRBJ2-7,NA,NA,TGCAGCGTCGGGGGAAGCCTCTACGAGCAGTACTTC,CSVGGSLYEQYF
TRBV7-6,TRBJ2-3,TRBD2,once,TGTGCCAGCAGCTCACCCGCCGGGGGAGGGAGGGGTTCCTTCACAGATACGCAGTATTTT,CASSSPAGGGRGSFTDTQYF
TRBV29-1,TRBJ1-1,NA,NA,TGCAGCGGACTACTAAACGGTGATAACACTGAAGCTTTCTTT,CSGLLNGDNTEAFF
TRBV5-1,TRBJ1-2,NA,NA,TGCGCCAGCAGCCGGGGGAGCTATGGCTACACCTTC,CASSRGSYGYTF
TRBV9,TRBJ1-2,TRBD1,NA,TGTGCCAGCACCGGACAGGGTGGGGGAGGCTACACCTTC,CASTGQGGGGYTF
TRBV7-2,TRBJ2-2,NA,NA,TGTGCCAGCAGCTTAGCATTTACGAACACCGGGGAGCTGTTTTTT,CASSLAFTNTGELFF
TRBV5-1,TRBJ2-7,NA,NA,TGCGCCAGCAGTTGTGAGTTCTACGAGCAGTACTTC,CASSCEFYEQYF
TRBV11-2,TRBJ1-4,NA,NA,TGTGCCAGCAGCTTAGGGGCCTGGATGAATAATGAAAAACTGTTTTTT,CASSLGAWMNNEKLFF